The rows below give T cell receptor beta chains drawn from one sample of a study of chemoradiotherapy in HPV16-positive cancers. Only in-frame clones appear in the TCRdb table, and some are missing; sequencing was by immunoSEQ multiplex PCR. The profile shows 12,000 or so clones, around 89% of them singletons. Sequencing used blood, obtained from a patient who underwent chemoradiotherapy. These receptors were taken from a human donor with HPV-associated anogenital cancer. CDR3s include the opening cysteine and the closing phenylalanine or tryptophan. Fields, in order: J gene, clone size, D gene, V gene, CDR3 protein, CDR3 DNA. D genes are given only for firm matches. Not all rows give a size; the values are once, few, many and, for expanded clones, a class.

j_call: TRBJ2-7; clone_size: -; d_call: TRBD1; v_call: TRBV5-4; cdr3_aa: CASSPPGTGGYEQYF; cdr3_nt: TGTGCCAGCAGCCCCCCCGGGACAGGGGGATACGAGCAGTACTTC
j_call: TRBJ1-2; clone_size: -; d_call: -; v_call: TRBV7-2; cdr3_aa: CASSGPGRVIGGYTF; cdr3_nt: TGTGCCAGCAGCGGACCGGGCAGGGTGATCGGTGGCTACACCTTC
j_call: TRBJ2-5; clone_size: -; d_call: -; v_call: TRBV11-2; cdr3_aa: CASSFGGVLQETQYF; cdr3_nt: TGTGCCAGCAGTTTCGGGGGTGTTCTACAAGAGACCCAGTACTTC
j_call: TRBJ2-5; clone_size: -; d_call: -; v_call: TRBV27; cdr3_aa: CASSLGLRGSWQETQYF; cdr3_nt: TGTGCCAGCAGTTTAGGTCTCAGGGGTAGTTGGCAAGAGACCCAGTACTTC
j_call: TRBJ2-3; clone_size: -; d_call: -; v_call: TRBV7-2; cdr3_aa: CASSLTLLGRGARYTQYF; cdr3_nt: TGTGCCAGCAGCTTAACCCTCCTCGGCAGGGGGGCTAGATATACGCAGTATTTT
j_call: TRBJ2-7; clone_size: -; d_call: -; v_call: TRBV6-6; cdr3_aa: CASRPRQVPPDEQYF; cdr3_nt: TGTGCCAGCAGGCCCAGACAGGTCCCTCCCGACGAGCAGTACTTC
j_call: TRBJ2-3; clone_size: -; d_call: TRBD2; v_call: TRBV11-2; cdr3_aa: CASSLSLAGGIHTQYF; cdr3_nt: TGTGCCAGCAGCTTAAGCCTAGCGGGGGGGATCCATACGCAGTATTTT
j_call: TRBJ2-7; clone_size: -; d_call: TRBD1; v_call: TRBV30; cdr3_aa: CAWSVRYRGFLEQYF; cdr3_nt: TGTGCCTGGAGTGTACGGTACAGGGGGTTTTTAGAGCAGTACTTC
j_call: TRBJ1-2; clone_size: once; d_call: TRBD1; v_call: TRBV9; cdr3_aa: CASSRDRERYTF; cdr3_nt: TGTGCCAGCAGCCGGGACAGGGAACGCTACACCTTC
j_call: TRBJ2-7; clone_size: -; d_call: -; v_call: TRBV11-1; cdr3_aa: CASRGGYSYEQYF; cdr3_nt: TGTGCCAGCCGTGGGGGCTACTCCTACGAGCAGTACTTC
j_call: TRBJ2-7; clone_size: -; d_call: TRBD2; v_call: TRBV7-2; cdr3_aa: CASSPYSRGGPYEQYF; cdr3_nt: TGTGCCAGCAGCCCTTACTCTCGGGGGGGTCCCTACGAGCAGTACTTC
j_call: TRBJ2-7; clone_size: -; d_call: TRBD2; v_call: TRBV7-2; cdr3_aa: CASSSAFGGRDYEQYF; cdr3_nt: TGTGCCAGCAGCTCCGCATTTGGGGGGAGGGACTACGAGCAGTACTTC
j_call: TRBJ2-6; clone_size: -; d_call: TRBD2; v_call: TRBV5-1; cdr3_aa: CASSSGGAGANVLTF; cdr3_nt: TGCGCCAGCAGCTCTGGGGGGGCTGGGGCCAACGTCCTGACTTTC
j_call: TRBJ2-1; clone_size: -; d_call: -; v_call: TRBV10-1; cdr3_aa: CASIGARGSYNEQFF; cdr3_nt: TGCGCCTCCATAGGGGCGCGAGGGTCCTACAATGAGCAGTTCTTC
j_call: TRBJ2-3; clone_size: -; d_call: -; v_call: TRBV7-2; cdr3_aa: CASSPGLGATSTDTQYF; cdr3_nt: TGTGCCAGCAGCCCAGGGTTGGGGGCAACTAGCACAGATACGCAGTATTTT
j_call: TRBJ2-7; clone_size: -; d_call: -; v_call: TRBV5-3; cdr3_aa: CARSLDWGSLREQYF; cdr3_nt: TGTGCCAGAAGCTTGGACTGGGGTAGCCTAAGGGAGCAGTACTTC
j_call: TRBJ1-1; clone_size: -; d_call: -; v_call: TRBV5-1; cdr3_aa: CASNLVMGGTEAFF; cdr3_nt: TGCGCCAGCAACCTTGTTATGGGGGGGACTGAAGCTTTCTTT
j_call: TRBJ1-1; clone_size: -; d_call: -; v_call: TRBV18; cdr3_aa: CASSPTGMNTEAFF; cdr3_nt: TGTGCCAGCTCACCTACAGGGATGAACACTGAAGCTTTCTTT
j_call: TRBJ2-3; clone_size: -; d_call: TRBD2; v_call: TRBV9; cdr3_aa: CASSPYSGGSTDTQYF; cdr3_nt: TGTGCCAGCAGCCCCTATAGCGGGGGGAGCACAGATACGCAGTATTTT
j_call: TRBJ2-3; clone_size: -; d_call: -; v_call: TRBV4-1; cdr3_aa: CASSQSLTLGGGEYTQYF; cdr3_nt: TGCGCCAGCAGCCAATCACTGACACTGGGAGGGGGGGAATATACGCAGTATTTT
j_call: TRBJ1-3; clone_size: -; d_call: -; v_call: TRBV6-1; cdr3_aa: CATSGGNTIYF; cdr3_nt: TGTGCCACCTCAGGGGGAAACACCATATATTTT
j_call: TRBJ2-3; clone_size: -; d_call: -; v_call: TRBV5-1; cdr3_aa: CASTSGDTQYF; cdr3_nt: TGCGCCAGTACCTCAGGAGATACGCAGTATTTT
j_call: TRBJ2-5; clone_size: -; d_call: -; v_call: TRBV7-9; cdr3_aa: CASSSLGGQETQYF; cdr3_nt: TGTGCCAGCAGCTCGCTGGGGGGCCAAGAGACCCAGTACTTC
j_call: TRBJ2-1; clone_size: -; d_call: -; v_call: TRBV4-1; cdr3_aa: CASSQVRDNEQFF; cdr3_nt: TGCGCCAGCAGCCAAGTTAGGGACAATGAGCAGTTCTTC
j_call: TRBJ1-3; clone_size: -; d_call: TRBD1; v_call: TRBV7-6; cdr3_aa: CASRFSHGTDPYNSGNTIYF; cdr3_nt: TGTGCCAGCAGATTTTCACACGGGACAGACCCTTACAACTCTGGAAACACCATATATTTT
j_call: TRBJ2-7; clone_size: once; d_call: -; v_call: TRBV11-2; cdr3_aa: CASSPRRVGSEQYF; cdr3_nt: TGTGCCAGCAGCCCGCGGCGTGTGGGATCGGAGCAGTACTTC
j_call: TRBJ2-3; clone_size: -; d_call: -; v_call: TRBV11-2; cdr3_aa: CASSLDQLNTDTQYF; cdr3_nt: TGTGCCAGCAGCTTAGATCAGCTGAATACAGATACGCAGTATTTT
j_call: TRBJ1-5; clone_size: -; d_call: -; v_call: TRBV4-1; cdr3_aa: CASSQGGSNNQPQHF; cdr3_nt: TGCGCCAGCAGCCAAGGTGGCAGCAACAATCAGCCCCAGCATTTT
j_call: TRBJ1-5; clone_size: once; d_call: -; v_call: TRBV7-9; cdr3_aa: CASTRGGRQPQHF; cdr3_nt: TGTGCCAGCACCCGGGGGGGGCGTCAGCCCCAGCATTTT
j_call: TRBJ2-1; clone_size: -; d_call: -; v_call: TRBV9; cdr3_aa: CASSVDLRSGYNEQFF; cdr3_nt: TGTGCCAGCAGCGTAGATCTCAGGTCGGGGTACAATGAGCAGTTCTTC
j_call: TRBJ2-1; clone_size: -; d_call: -; v_call: TRBV5-4; cdr3_aa: CASSLEAGEDEQFF; cdr3_nt: TGTGCCAGCAGCTTGGAGGCAGGGGAAGATGAGCAGTTCTTC
j_call: TRBJ2-3; clone_size: -; d_call: -; v_call: TRBV19; cdr3_aa: CASSWGQGSDTQYF; cdr3_nt: TGTGCCAGTAGCTGGGGGCAGGGGTCAGATACGCAGTATTTT
j_call: TRBJ2-5; clone_size: -; d_call: TRBD2; v_call: TRBV15; cdr3_aa: CATAPSGVTETQYF; cdr3_nt: TGTGCCACCGCCCCGAGCGGGGTTACGGAGACCCAGTACTTC
j_call: TRBJ2-2; clone_size: -; d_call: -; v_call: TRBV13; cdr3_aa: CASSRNRRELFF; cdr3_nt: TGTGCCAGCAGTCGAAACCGTAGGGAGCTGTTTTTT
j_call: TRBJ1-1; clone_size: -; d_call: -; v_call: TRBV5-4; cdr3_aa: CASSLGQRVVTEAFF; cdr3_nt: TGTGCCAGCAGCTTAGGACAAAGGGTTGTAACTGAAGCTTTCTTT
j_call: TRBJ1-2; clone_size: -; d_call: -; v_call: TRBV11-2; cdr3_aa: CASSLEQGYYGYTF; cdr3_nt: TGTGCCAGCAGCTTGGAACAGGGATACTATGGCTACACCTTC
j_call: TRBJ1-5; clone_size: -; d_call: -; v_call: TRBV21-1; cdr3_aa: CASSPDIEIFYSNQPQHF; cdr3_nt: TGTGCCAGCAGCCCGGACATTGAAATTTTTTATAGCAATCAGCCCCAGCATTTT
j_call: TRBJ1-3; clone_size: -; d_call: TRBD1; v_call: TRBV6-1; cdr3_aa: CASSVHGTGSSGNTIYF; cdr3_nt: TGTGCCAGCAGTGTACATGGGACAGGGAGTTCAGGAAACACCATATATTTT
j_call: TRBJ2-3; clone_size: -; d_call: TRBD2; v_call: TRBV13; cdr3_aa: CASRGLLAGDTDTQYF; cdr3_nt: TGTGCCAGCAGAGGGTTATTAGCGGGCGACACAGATACGCAGTATTTT
j_call: TRBJ1-2; clone_size: few; d_call: TRBD1; v_call: TRBV2; cdr3_aa: CASSERTGANYGYTF; cdr3_nt: TGTGCCAGCAGTGAGAGGACAGGGGCTAACTATGGCTACACCTTC
j_call: TRBJ1-1; clone_size: once; d_call: TRBD1; v_call: TRBV19; cdr3_aa: CASSRGAGGYTEAFF; cdr3_nt: TGTGCCAGTAGCAGGGGGGCAGGGGGGTACACTGAAGCTTTCTTT
j_call: TRBJ2-2; clone_size: -; d_call: TRBD2; v_call: TRBV6-4; cdr3_aa: CASGTSNTGELFF; cdr3_nt: TGTGCCAGCGGGACTAGCAACACCGGGGAGCTGTTTTTT
j_call: TRBJ2-5; clone_size: -; d_call: -; v_call: TRBV7-2; cdr3_aa: CASSLLPGTEETQYF; cdr3_nt: TGTGCCAGCAGCCTACTTCCGGGGACGGAAGAGACCCAGTACTTC
j_call: TRBJ1-5; clone_size: -; d_call: -; v_call: TRBV18; cdr3_aa: CASSPIRALSNQPQHF; cdr3_nt: TGTGCCAGCTCACCAATTAGGGCCCTTAGCAATCAGCCCCAGCATTTT
j_call: TRBJ1-6; clone_size: -; d_call: -; v_call: TRBV6-5; cdr3_aa: CASSYRNSPLHF; cdr3_nt: TGTGCCAGCAGTTACAGGAATTCACCCCTCCACTTT
j_call: TRBJ1-6; clone_size: -; d_call: -; v_call: TRBV9; cdr3_aa: CASSYREDNSPLHF; cdr3_nt: TGTGCCAGCAGCTACAGGGAGGACAATTCACCCCTCCACTTT
j_call: TRBJ2-2; clone_size: -; d_call: -; v_call: TRBV19; cdr3_aa: CASSKGWGYTGELFF; cdr3_nt: TGTGCCAGTAGTAAGGGGTGGGGGTACACCGGGGAGCTGTTTTTT
j_call: TRBJ2-1; clone_size: -; d_call: -; v_call: TRBV7-9; cdr3_aa: CASSLDGGEQFF; cdr3_nt: TGTGCCAGCAGCTTAGATGGGGGTGAGCAGTTCTTC
j_call: TRBJ1-1; clone_size: -; d_call: -; v_call: TRBV13; cdr3_aa: CASSSGPQRTEAFF; cdr3_nt: TGTGCCAGCAGCTCGGGGCCCCAGAGGACTGAAGCTTTCTTT
j_call: TRBJ1-2; clone_size: -; d_call: TRBD1; v_call: TRBV29-1; cdr3_aa: CSVGRGQRYGYTF; cdr3_nt: TGCAGCGTTGGCAGGGGGCAGCGGTATGGCTACACCTTC